Below, one T cell receptor (beta chain) is given with its context. Its specificity is not known. The data originate from a study of blood T cells in healthy people across ages. Study-wide results and limits: Reliance upon unsorted PBMCs precluded definitive naive versus antigen-experienced comparison. Correlation between TCR beta diversity and naive T cell percentage was strong.

Germline lookup yields CDR1 LGHNA and CDR2 YNFKEQ. The CDR3 spans 14 residues. With 1 base removed from V and 5 bases from J, the gap between germline ends came to 11 bases. Combining a sample-barcoded 5' primer with a J-beta primer mix, a second PCR ran for about 7 to 11 cycles. Each of the cDNA molecules was tagged by a template-switch adaptor with 12 random nucleotides. Every sample gave at least 2.5 million paired-end reads containing CDR3. From the 5' RACE reads, TCRdb called clonotypes with MiXCR, one entry per CDR3 protein. Among fewer than 2,000,000 distinct CDR3 sequences listed, about 39% were seen once.

The chain couples TRBV4-2 to TRBJ1-2; D is unresolved. This receptor was taken from a human donor in good health. Sequencing was carried out using blood. In DNA, the CDR3 is TGTGCCAGCAGCCAAGTAAACGGATTTTATGGCTACACCTTC. Amino acid sequence: CASSQVNGFYGYTF.